This T cell receptor (beta chain) was sequenced for a study of naive and memory T cell subsets. CDR3 length: 15 residues. Germline CDR1 and CDR2: SEHNR and FQNEAQ (reference sequence). V gave up 7 bases and J gave up 4 bases, with 19 bases separating them. Amplification of ligated cDNA took four PCR rounds with SP2 and nested alpha and beta constant primers. One entry per CDR3 protein results from TCRdb running MiXCR on the 5' RACE reads. The table lists about 62,000 distinct CDR3 sequences, approximately 8% of them singletons. An oligonucleotide containing a UMI was ligated to the 3' end of TCR cDNA.

The gene calls are TRBV7-9 and TRBJ1-2; maybe TRBD1 (6 bases). This TCR was recovered from a female donor in good health. The CDR3 protein is CASTFKDRASYGYTF. CDR3 nucleotides: TGTGCCAGCACCTTCAAGGACAGAGCATCCTATGGCTACACCTTC.